Listed below are T cell receptor beta chains from one sample, sequenced in a study of OX40 agonist ivuxolimab in advanced cancers. This table comes from immunoSEQ multiplex PCR, and its TCRdb copy is limited to in-frame clones, with some not included. The sample yields under 85,000 clones, about nine tenths seen once. The sample consisted of CD4+ or CD8+ T cells sorted from blood, taken in a trial of the OX40 agonist ivuxolimab. The receptors stem from an adult with an advanced solid tumor such as melanoma, head and neck, liver or kidney cancer. The CDR3 runs from the conserved cysteine through the conserved F or W. D genes are given only for firm matches. Not every row has a clone size; where given, it reads once, few, many or a size class.

>TRBJ2-3|once|TRBD2|17|TRBV5-6
CASSSGLIAGSADTQYF
TGTGCCAGCAGCTCCGGGCTCATAGCGGGAAGTGCAGATACGCAGTATTTT
>TRBJ2-3|.|.|12|TRBV9
CASSARTDTQYF
TGTGCCAGCAGCGCCCGAACAGATACGCAGTATTTT
>TRBJ2-7|.|TRBD2|14|TRBV7-2
CASSSGLAGHEQYF
TGTGCCAGCAGCTCGGGACTAGCTGGCCACGAGCAGTACTTC
>TRBJ1-1|few|.|13|TRBV30
CAWTRPPATEAFF
TGTGCCTGGACTAGGCCCCCCGCCACTGAAGCTTTCTTT
>TRBJ2-6|.|TRBD1|18|TRBV5-4
CASSTKTGGVTGANVLTF
TGTGCCAGCAGCACCAAGACAGGGGGAGTCACTGGGGCCAACGTCCTGACTTTC
>TRBJ1-6|.|TRBD1|14|TRBV19
CASRAGTDNSPLHF
TGTGCCAGTAGAGCCGGGACAGATAATTCACCCCTCCACTTT
>TRBJ1-6|.|.|17|TRBV7-9
CASSTRGDLGYNSPLHF
TGTGCCAGCAGCACCCGGGGGGATCTCGGCTATAATTCACCCCTCCACTTT
>TRBJ2-5|once|.|13|TRBV13
CASSLGSWETQYF
TGTGCCAGCAGCTTAGGCTCGTGGGAGACCCAGTACTTC
>TRBJ2-5|.|.|16|TRBV4-3
CASSQEPTGRVETQYF
TGCGCCAGCAGCCAAGAGCCGACGGGCAGGGTGGAGACCCAGTACTTC
>TRBJ2-3|.|TRBD2|16|TRBV7-9
CASRPFGASGGDTQYF
TGTGCCAGCAGGCCCTTTGGGGCTAGCGGGGGAGATACGCAGTATTTT
>TRBJ2-5|.|TRBD1|15|TRBV19
CASTTGTGDQETQYF
TGTGCCAGTACGACCGGGACAGGGGACCAAGAGACCCAGTACTTC
>TRBJ2-7|.|TRBD2|17|TRBV7-3
CASSLTDPASGTYEQYF
TGTGCCAGCAGCTTAACTGACCCGGCTAGCGGTACCTACGAGCAGTACTTC
>TRBJ2-1|.|.|15|TRBV10-1
CASSDNKGRLNEQFF
TGCGCCAGCAGTGACAACAAGGGACGTCTCAATGAGCAGTTCTTC
>TRBJ2-1|.|.|15|TRBV19
CASSIGGGSYNEQFF
TGTGCCAGTAGTATAGGGGGAGGATCCTACAATGAGCAGTTCTTC
>TRBJ1-3|.|.|15|TRBV6-5
CASSYREGVGNTIYF
TGTGCCAGCAGTTATCGAGAAGGGGTTGGAAACACCATATATTTT
>TRBJ2-5|few|TRBD1|13|TRBV30
CAWGQELQETQYF
TGTGCCTGGGGACAGGAGTTACAAGAGACCCAGTACTTC
>TRBJ2-1|.|TRBD2|15|TRBV11-3
CASSLGGGSYNEQFF
TGTGCCAGCAGCTTAGGCGGGGGCTCCTACAATGAGCAGTTCTTC
>TRBJ1-5|.|TRBD1|14|TRBV19
CASSGTASIQPQHF
TGTGCCAGTAGCGGGACAGCTAGTATTCAGCCCCAGCATTTT
>TRBJ1-4|few|.|16|TRBV9
CASSVDYRSSNEKLFF
TGTGCCAGCAGCGTAGATTACAGATCTAGCAATGAAAAACTGTTTTTT
>TRBJ2-1|.|TRBD2|15|TRBV5-1
CASSSGTVSYNEQFF
TGCGCCAGCAGCAGCGGGACGGTTTCCTACAATGAGCAGTTCTTC
>TRBJ1-1|.|.|14|TRBV18
CASSLSGQGTEAFF
TGTGCCAGCTCACTTTCAGGGCAAGGCACTGAAGCTTTCTTT
>TRBJ2-5|once|TRBD2|16|TRBV7-2
CASNTPTGGGQETQYF
TGTGCCAGCAATACCCCCACGGGAGGGGGCCAAGAGACCCAGTACTTC
>TRBJ2-1|.|TRBD1|15|TRBV5-4
CASSLGQGALGEQFF
TGTGCCAGCAGCTTGGGACAGGGGGCGCTCGGTGAGCAGTTCTTC
>TRBJ1-5|.|.|16|TRBV7-2
CASSEPPGHGNQPQHF
TGTGCCAGCAGCGAACCCCCGGGACATGGGAATCAGCCCCAGCATTTT
>TRBJ1-2|.|TRBD1|14|TRBV6-6
CASSRRQGGNGYTF
TGTGCCAGCAGTCGGAGACAGGGCGGGAATGGCTACACCTTC
>TRBJ2-1|.|.|16|TRBV5-1
CASSQTRTGGDNEQFF
TGCGCCAGCAGCCAGACCCGGACGGGTGGTGACAATGAGCAGTTCTTC
>TRBJ2-1|.|TRBD1|14|TRBV19
CASQDRGYYNEQFF
TGTGCCAGTCAGGACAGGGGCTACTACAATGAGCAGTTCTTC
>TRBJ1-2|.|TRBD1|15|TRBV7-2
CASSFRTGEPNVYTF
TGTGCCAGCAGCTTTAGGACAGGAGAGCCCAACGTCTACACCTTC
>TRBJ1-5|.|.|16|TRBV6-1
CASSAGGVAGYQPQHF
TGTGCCAGCAGTGCGGGGGGCGTGGCAGGGTATCAGCCCCAGCATTTT